Here is one T cell receptor beta chain with its context. The sample comes from a study of PD-1 blockade in mismatch repair-deficient tumors. Data came from immunoSEQ multiplex PCR; TCRdb stores just in-frame clones and leaves some out. The repertoire holds about 9,100 clones, with more than 80% as singletons. This CDR3 is 12 amino acids long. The germline V gene has CDR1 MDHEN and CDR2 SYDVKM. Trimming pared 6 bases from V and 10 bases from J, leaving 15 bases between. The origin of this receptor is an adult with mismatch repair-deficient cancer. The chain has TRBV28 and TRBJ1-1, with D possibly matching TRBD1 (5 bases). The sequences come from PBMCs, collected roughly 46 weeks after starting pembrolizumab. The CDR3 nucleotides are TGTGCCAGCAGCTCCGACAGTCTTGCAGCTTTCTTT. Translation gives CASSSDSLAAFF.